Shown below are 18 T cell receptor beta chains from a single sample sequenced in a study of T cell responses to AZD1222 COVID-19 vaccine. TCRdb's table, derived via immunoSEQ multiplex PCR, lists solely in-frame clones and lacks some. The data show some 170,000 clones, more than 75% seen once. The sample was peripheral blood, taken 28 days after the second AZD1222 dose. These receptor sequences come from an adult who received the AZD1222 COVID-19 vaccine.

V gene TRBV9 combines with J gene TRBJ2-1; 7 bases match TRBD2. Germline V gene data show CDR1 as SGDLS and CDR2 as YYNGEE. The CDR3 extends over 15 amino acids. The V gene end was trimmed by 4 bases and the J gene end by 7 bases; junction bases not matched to a gene: 11. CDR3 sequence: CASSILAGGINEQFF. DNA for the CDR3: TGTGCCAGCAGCATCTTAGCGGGCGGGATAAATGAGCAGTTCTTC.

The chain employs TRBV14 and TRBJ2-1; no clear D gene. Germline V lookup: CDR1 SGHDN, CDR2 FVKESK. The CDR3 is made up of 13 amino acids. Deletions cut 0 bases from V and 8 bases from J, with 8 bases between. DNA of the CDR3: TGTGCCAGCAGCCAAGATCGGACGCATGAGCAGTTCTTC. Its translation: CASSQDRTHEQFF. Combining the CDR3 with reference TRBV14 and TRBJ2-1 gives the whole variable domain EAGVTQFPSHSVIEKGQTVTLRCDPISGHDNLYWYRRVMGKEIKFLLHFVKESKQDESGMPNNRFLAERTGGTYSTLKVQPAELEDSGVYFCASSQDRTHEQFFGPGTRLTVL.

The genes are TRBV25-1 and TRBJ1-2, with TRBD1 matching over 8 bases. The ends lost 3 bases at V and 8 bases at J; junction bases unmatched: 8. The CDR3 has 14 residues. Germline CDR1 reads MGHDK; CDR2 reads SYGVNS. CDR3 bases: TGTGCCAGCAGTGATGGACAGGGAGTCAGCGGCTACACCTTC. Its translation: CASSDGQGVSGYTF.

The chain joins TRBV29-1 to TRBJ1-6; 8 positions match TRBD1. The CDR3 is 14 amino acids. The germline V gene has CDR1 SQVTM and CDR2 ANQGSEA. V lost 7 bases to trimming and J lost 7 bases; unmatched junction nucleotides: 9. CDR3 sequence: CSASQGDDNSPLHF. The CDR3 region has the DNA TGCAGCGCCTCACAGGGGGATGACAATTCACCCCTCCACTTT.

The rearrangement uses TRBV30 and TRBJ1-3; D gene uncertain. Germline CDR1 GTSNPN, CDR2 SVGIG (reference sequence). The ends were cut back, 5 bases at V and 4 bases at J, with 6 bases in the middle. The length of the CDR3 is 11 residues. The CDR3 sequence: CAWGNGNTIYF. The CDR3 nucleotides are TGTGCCTGGGGCAACGGAAACACCATATATTTT.

This clone came up a few times. The chain couples TRBV19 to TRBJ1-2, with D unresolved. V was trimmed by 3 bases and J by 0 bases, leaving 11 bases between them. Germline V CDR1 and CDR2: LNHDA, SQIVND (reference sequence). This CDR3 spans 15 amino acids. CDR3 amino acids: CASSMVATSNYGYTF. The CDR3 DNA is TGTGCCAGTAGTATGGTAGCGACATCTAACTATGGCTACACCTTC.

V and J are TRBV12-3 or TRBV12-4 and TRBJ1-2; D gene unclear. V dropped 1 base and J dropped 0 bases, with 3 bases sitting between them. This CDR3 contains 13 residues. The CDR3 DNA follows: TGTGCCAGCAGTTTAGAGCCTAACTATGGCTACACCTTC. Protein product: CASSLEPNYGYTF.

The chain combines TRBV7-9 with TRBJ1-2; D not certain. CDR3 length equals 11 residues. The germline V gene has CDR1 SEHNR and CDR2 FQNEAQ (reference sequence). Trimming pared 5 bases from V and 6 bases from J, leaving 7 bases between. The CDR3 is CASSPGDGYTF. In nucleotides, the CDR3 is TGTGCCAGCAGCCCCGGGGATGGCTACACCTTC.

The chain carries TRBV6-2 or TRBV6-3 and TRBJ2-5, with 10 nucleotides matching TRBD1. This CDR3 contains 18 residues. With 5 bases clipped from V and 3 bases from J, the junction kept 15 bases outside the gene matches. Germline assignment: CDR1 MNHEY and CDR2 SVGEGT. This CDR3 is CASSPTDDRGLRKETQYF. CDR3 nucleotide sequence: TGTGCCAGCAGTCCGACGGATGACAGGGGGCTTCGAAAAGAGACCCAGTACTTC.

V usage is TRBV4-3 and J usage is TRBJ1-1, with D perhaps TRBD1 (6 bases). The CDR3 is made up of 14 amino acids. The V end was cut by 0 bases, the J end by 11 bases, with 16 bases between. Looked up from germline, CDR1 is LGHNA and CDR2 is YSLEER. The CDR3 DNA is TGCGCCAGCAGCCAAGAAAGTCGGACAGTTGGGGCTTTCTTT. The encoded protein is CASSQESRTVGAFF.

Written as DNA, the CDR3 is TGTGCCAGCAGTGTTGGGGAGGGGGCCTACGAGCAGTACTTC. Encoded protein: CASSVGEGAYEQYF. The rearrangement links TRBV2 to TRBJ2-7; D may be TRBD2 (7 bases). The CDR3 has 14 amino acids. Germline V gives CDR1 SNHLY, CDR2 FYNNEI. Trimming left V 4 bases short and J 2 bases short, with 12 bases between.

V usage is TRBV6-2 or TRBV6-3 and J usage is TRBJ2-5; no firm D call. The germline CDR1 and CDR2 sequences are MNHEY and SVGEGT. The CDR3 length is 13 residues. Trimming shortened V by 6 bases and J by 3 bases, and 11 bases separated the two germline ends. CDR3 residues: CASSSRGEETQYF. CDR3 coding DNA: TGTGCCAGCAGCTCTAGAGGTGAAGAGACCCAGTACTTC.

V is TRBV5-5 and J is TRBJ1-2; weak D call: TRBD1 (5 bases). Per the germline V gene, CDR1 is SGHKS and CDR2 is YYEKEE (reference sequence). The V end was cut by 3 bases, the J end by 8 bases, with 17 bases between. The CDR3 sequence is 14 residues long. In nucleotides, the CDR3 is TGTGCCAGCAGCTCAGGGACTTCCCTGGGAGGCTACACCTTC. Translation: CASSSGTSLGGYTF.

This clone showed up just once. The rearrangement joins TRBV7-2 to TRBJ2-7; D might be TRBD1 (5 bases). Trimming cost V 5 bases and J 4 bases, with 15 bases left between them. This CDR3 has 14 residues. Germline assignment: CDR1 SGHTA and CDR2 FQGNSA. This CDR3 reads CASSMPGRIYEQYF. The CDR3 nucleotides read TGTGCCAGCAGCATGCCAGGGCGCATTTACGAGCAGTACTTC.

Only a few counts were recorded for this clone. CDR3 loop: CASSEGATGGDTQYF. As DNA, the CDR3 is TGTGCCAGCAGTGAGGGTGCCACAGGGGGAGATACGCAGTATTTT. This chain connects TRBV6-4 to TRBJ2-3, with 8 nucleotides matching TRBD1. The CDR3 covers 15 residues. CDR1 is MRHNA and CDR2 is SNTAGT in the germline V gene. V lost 3 bases, J lost 5 bases, and 7 bases stayed unmatched.

As regards this clone: A read error may account for a junction end that differs from germline. The J gene is TRBJ2-2, the V gene TRBV30; 7 nucleotides line up with TRBD2. CDR1 and CDR2 (germline): GTSNPN, SVGIG (reference sequence). The CDR3 has 15 residues. In nucleotides, the CDR3 is TGTGCCTGGAGTGTACTGGGGGGGAACGCCGGGGAGCTGTTTTTT. Translation: CAWSVLGGNAGELFF. The complete variable domain, with remaining parts taken from reference TRBV30 and TRBJ2-2, reads SQTIHQWPATLVQPVGSPLSLECTVEGTSNPNLYWYRQAAGRGLQLLFYSVGIGQISSEVPQNLSASRPQDRQFILSSKKLLLSDSGFYLCAWSVLGGNAGELFFGEGSRLTVL.

The chain recombines TRBV7-2 with TRBJ1-3, with a possible D match to TRBD1 (5 bases). V lost 6 bases and J lost 0, with 12 bases in between. The CDR3 consists of 15 residues. Germline V lookup: CDR1 SGHTA, CDR2 FQGNSA. CDR3 amino acids: CASSNRRDSGNTIYF. The CDR3 bases are TGTGCCAGCAGTAACAGGCGAGACTCTGGAAACACCATATATTTT. Complete variable domain (other parts from reference TRBV7-2 and TRBJ1-3): GAGVSQSPSNKVTEKGKDVELRCDPISGHTALYWYRQSLGQGLEFLIYFQGNSAPDKSGLPSDRFSAERTGGSVSTLTIQRTQQEDSAVYLCASSNRRDSGNTIYFGEGSWLTVV.

This chain joins TRBV7-8 and TRBJ1-4, with 9 bases aligning to TRBD1. The J segment lost 2 bases and the V segment lost 5 bases, leaving 9 bases of the junction unmatched. Germline CDR1 and CDR2: SGHVS and FQNEAQ. The CDR3 is 17 residues long. CDR3 nucleotides: TGTGCCAGCAGCCGAAGAGGGACAGGGACGACTAATGAAAAACTGTTTTTT. Protein product: CASSRRGTGTTNEKLFF. Variable domain in full (rest from reference TRBV7-8 and TRBJ1-4): GAGVSQSPRYKVAKRGQDVALRCDPISGHVSLFWYQQALGQGPEFLTYFQNEAQLDKSGLPSDRFFAERPEGSVSTLKIQRTQQEDSAVYLCASSRRGTGTTNEKLFFGSGTQLSVL.